These 27 T cell receptor beta chains originate from one sample sequenced in a study of control samples from healthy donors and cancer patients. Repertoires were generated with immunoSEQ multiplex PCR, while TCRdb's copy carries only in-frame clones and drops some. The table lists 110,000 or so clones, roughly 80% of them singletons. Material for sequencing was blood. The receptors derive from a woman aged 45-60 years in good health.

The chain links TRBV2 to TRBJ1-2, with TRBD1 identical over 7 bases. The CDR3 is made up of 13 amino acids. Germline V gene sequence: CDR1 SNHLY, CDR2 FYNNEI. Trimming cost V 6 bases and J 0 bases; bases outside gene matches: 1. CDR3 nucleotides: TGTGCCAGCAGCGACAGGGCTAACTATGGCTACACCTTC. Translation gives CASSDRANYGYTF.

The sample holds one count of this clone. V gene TRBV12-5 combines with J gene TRBJ2-3, with 13 bases matching TRBD2. In germline, CDR1 is LGHNT, CDR2 FRNRAP. After removal of 1 base from V and 3 bases from J, the junction contained 1 base not matched to a gene. CDR3 length equals 16 residues. Written as DNA, the CDR3 is TGTGCTAGTGGTTTGGGACTAGCGGGAGGAACAGATACGCAGTATTTT. Its protein is CASGLGLAGGTDTQYF.

This chain connects TRBV7-9 to TRBJ2-7; weak D call: TRBD1 (6 bases). The CDR3 loop spans 13 amino acids. CDR1 is SEHNR, CDR2 FQNEAQ, per germline (reference sequence). V dropped 4 bases and J dropped 5 bases, with 12 bases sitting between them. Here the CDR3 reads CASSSPGQDEQYF. In DNA form, the CDR3 reads TGTGCCAGCAGCTCACCGGGACAAGACGAGCAGTACTTC.

This chain joins TRBV7-3 and TRBJ1-2, with 8 bases aligning to TRBD1. There are 16 residues in the CDR3. Germline V gene sequence: CDR1 SGHTA, CDR2 FQGTGA. The V gene end was trimmed by 5 bases and the J gene end by 0 bases; junction bases not matched to a gene: 8. CDR3 sequence (DNA): TGTGCCAGCAGCCCCGGACAGGGCCAAGCTAACTATGGCTACACCTTC. As protein: CASSPGQGQANYGYTF.

The table lists this clone with a count of one. The chain uses TRBV6-2 or TRBV6-3 and TRBJ2-2; no reliable D call. Germline V gene sequence: CDR1 MNHEY, CDR2 SVGEGT. Trimming shortened V by 2 bases and J by 4 bases, and 2 bases separated the two germline ends. This CDR3 region has 12 residues. CDR3: CASSYGTGELFF. The CDR3, as DNA: TGTGCCAGCAGTTACGGCACCGGGGAGCTGTTTTTT.

The rearrangement joins TRBV6-6 to TRBJ2-5; TRBD2 aligns across 7 bases. V was clipped by 7 bases and J by 5 bases; unmatched bases: 10. Germline V CDR1 and CDR2: MNHNY, SVGAGI (reference sequence). This CDR3 contains 14 residues. The CDR3 DNA sequence: TGTGCCAGCAAGTGGGAGGGCCCTCGGGAGACCCAGTACTTC. Translating gives CASKWEGPRETQYF.

About this clone itself: One end of the junction is discordant with germline, which a read error may explain. Other DNA sequences in this sample translate to the same CDR3. V and J are TRBV5-1 and TRBJ1-4, with D maybe TRBD1 (5 bases). This CDR3 comprises 13 residues. Germline loops: CDR1 SGHRS, CDR2 YFSETQ. The CDR3 bases are TGCGCCAGTAGCTCCTTAGGGGCGGAAAAACTGTTTTTT. Translation: CASSSLGAEKLFF.

This rearrangement joins TRBV28 to TRBJ2-1; maybe TRBD2 (5 bases). The CDR3 contains 15 residues. Germline-derived CDR1 and CDR2 are MDHEN and SYDVKM. Trimming stripped 2 bases from V and 0 bases from J, with 8 bases between. The CDR3 loop is CASSLGLSSYNEQFF. In nucleotides, the CDR3 is TGTGCCAGCAGTTTAGGACTTAGCTCCTACAATGAGCAGTTCTTC. The variable domain in full, completed from reference TRBV28 and TRBJ2-1, reads DVKVTQSSRYLVKRTGEKVFLECVQDMDHENMFWYRQDPGLGLRLIYFSYDVKMKEKGDIPEGYSVSREKKERFSLILESASTNQTSMYLCASSLGLSSYNEQFFGPGTRLTVL.

This clone turned up a few times. The CDR3 protein is CASSQVTKRDVNGYTF. CDR3 coding DNA: TGCGCCAGCAGCCAAGTTACGAAACGGGATGTGAACGGCTACACCTTC. The chain carries TRBV4-3 and TRBJ1-2; D not resolved. The CDR3 length is 16 residues. From germline, CDR1 is LGHNA and CDR2 YSLEER. Between the trimmed V and J ends, which lost 1 base and 8 bases, there was a span of 20 bases.

V is TRBV9 and J is TRBJ1-1; TRBD1 is a possible D gene (5 bases). CDR3 length: 14 residues. Trimming took 0 bases from V and 5 from J, leaving 11 bases between them. CDR1 and CDR2 (germline): SGDLS, YYNGEE. CDR3 sequence reads: CASSVESGQTEAFF. For the CDR3, the DNA is TGTGCCAGCAGCGTAGAATCAGGGCAAACTGAAGCTTTCTTT.

The chain is built from TRBV6-6 and TRBJ1-1, with D unresolved. The ends were cut back, 0 bases at V and 4 bases at J, with 12 bases in the middle. The germline gives CDR1 MNHNY, CDR2 SVGAGI (reference sequence). The CDR3 has 15 residues. This CDR3 is CASSYSMGGGTEAFF. CDR3 bases: TGTGCCAGCAGTTACTCGATGGGAGGTGGCACTGAAGCTTTCTTT.

The rearrangement uses TRBV27 and TRBJ2-7, with TRBD2 matching over 8 bases. V gave up 8 bases and J gave up 3 bases; unmatched junction bases: 12. Germline CDR1 and CDR2: MNHEY and SMNVEV (reference sequence). This CDR3 has 15 amino acids. CDR3 DNA sequence: TGTGCCAGCTCCCGGGGGGGTCAGGGGTTCTACGAGCAGTACTTC. Translated, it gives CASSRGGQGFYEQYF.

The rearrangement uses TRBV4-3 and TRBJ2-1; D remains unclear. From germline, CDR1 is LGHNA and CDR2 YSLEER. Trimming removed 0 bases at V and 3 bases at J, with 18 bases between. The CDR3 extends over 18 amino acids. This CDR3 reads CASSQDWSVTPGYNEQFF. As DNA, the CDR3 is TGCGCCAGCAGCCAAGATTGGAGCGTAACCCCAGGCTACAATGAGCAGTTCTTC.

J is TRBJ2-2 and V is TRBV5-4; 7 bases agree with TRBD1. V lost 4 bases to trimming and J lost 1 base; unmatched junction nucleotides: 4. Germline V gene lookup returns CDR1 SGHNT and CDR2 YYREEE (reference sequence). The CDR3 sequence is 15 residues long. This CDR3 reads CASSRGQQNTGELFF. CDR3 nucleotide sequence: TGTGCCAGCAGCCGGGGACAGCAGAACACCGGGGAGCTGTTTTTT.

The chain carries TRBV28 and TRBJ1-5; TRBD1 is a possible D gene (5 bases). Deletions cut 1 base from V and 4 bases from J, with 20 bases between. The CDR3 is 18 residues long. CDR1 and CDR2 from the germline V gene are MDHEN and SYDVKM. CDR3 DNA: TGTGCCAGCAGTTTATATTATCGGGTTGGGGGAACAAATCAGCCCCAGCATTTT. Amino acid sequence: CASSLYYRVGGTNQPQHF.

The chain joins TRBV18 to TRBJ1-2; TRBD1 aligns across 10 bases. J gave up 3 bases and V 2 bases, and 3 bases lay outside the gene matches. The CDR3 is 15 residues long. CDR1 and CDR2 from the germline V gene are KGHSH and LQKENI. Here the CDR3 reads CASSPRGTGDYGYTF. CDR3 DNA sequence: TGTGCCAGCTCACCAAGGGGGACAGGGGACTATGGCTACACCTTC. Together with reference TRBV18 and TRBJ1-2, the CDR3 gives the full variable domain: NAGVMQNPRHLVRRRGQEARLRCSPMKGHSHVYWYRQLPEEGLKFMVYLQKENIIDESGMPKERFSAEFPKEGPSILRIQQVVRGDSAAYFCASSPRGTGDYGYTFGSGTRLTVV.

The gene calls are TRBV28 and TRBJ1-5; possible D gene TRBD1, 6 bases. The germline V gene encodes CDR1 MDHEN and CDR2 SYDVKM. V lost 5 bases, J lost 6 bases, and 20 bases lay in between. This CDR3 has 16 residues. CDR3 residues: CASSHRKTGRGQPQHF. For the CDR3, the DNA is TGTGCCAGCAGTCACCGCAAAACAGGGCGAGGTCAGCCCCAGCATTTT.

This clone was observed a handful of times. The gene calls are TRBV7-8 and TRBJ1-5; D is unclear. The CDR3 is 15 amino acids. The V end was cut by 3 bases, the J end by 2 bases, with 11 bases between. The germline V gene encodes CDR1 SGHVS and CDR2 FQNEAQ. The CDR3 nucleotides read TGTGCCAGCAGCTTGGTCGTCGAGGGCAATCAGCCCCAGCATTTT. Translating gives CASSLVVEGNQPQHF.

The chain is built from TRBV28 and TRBJ1-6, with 9 bases lining up with TRBD1. The germline V gene encodes CDR1 MDHEN and CDR2 SYDVKM. This CDR3 is built from 16 residues. The J segment lost 6 bases and the V segment lost 5 bases, leaving 8 bases of the junction unmatched. The CDR3 DNA reads TGTGCCAGCAGTCCGCGGACAGGGGCCGGTAATTCACCCCTCCACTTT. Amino acids: CASSPRTGAGNSPLHF.

The chain has TRBV7-2 and TRBJ1-1; D ambiguous. The CDR3 sequence is 15 residues long. Germline V CDR1 and CDR2: SGHTA, FQGNSA. Trimming pared 2 bases from V and 3 bases from J, leaving 13 bases between. CDR3 protein: CASSLSAQPYTEAFF. CDR3 DNA: TGTGCCAGCAGCTTAAGCGCACAACCTTACACTGAAGCTTTCTTT.

This clone was seen just once. V is TRBV4-2 and J is TRBJ1-1; D gene unclear. CDR1 LGHNA and CDR2 YNFKEQ come from the germline V gene. Trimming removed 3 bases from V and 1 base from J, with 12 bases in between. The CDR3 spans 15 residues. The CDR3 spells CASSHEEGGNTEAFF. As DNA, the CDR3 is TGTGCCAGCAGCCACGAGGAGGGAGGGAACACTGAAGCTTTCTTT.

This clone was counted between two and nine times. The chain carries TRBV7-2 and TRBJ1-4; no reliable D call. This CDR3 comprises 15 residues. Trimming shortened V by 5 bases and J by 0 bases, and 10 bases separated the two germline ends. Germline V gene data show CDR1 as SGHTA and CDR2 as FQGNSA. Here the CDR3 reads CASSPGSTTNEKLFF. Written as DNA, the CDR3 is TGTGCCAGCAGCCCCGGTAGTACAACTAATGAAAAACTGTTTTTT.

The chain combines TRBV11-3 with TRBJ2-7; 9 bases match TRBD2. V was clipped by 4 bases and J by 0 bases; unmatched bases: 7. Germline lookup yields CDR1 SGHNT and CDR2 YENEEA. This CDR3 has 16 amino acids. Here the CDR3 reads CASSSRLAASSYEQYF. Here the CDR3 DNA reads TGTGCCAGCAGCTCTCGACTAGCGGCAAGCTCCTACGAGCAGTACTTC. The variable domain in full, with the rest retrieved from reference TRBV11-3 and TRBJ2-7, is EAGVVQSPRYKIIEKKQPVAFWCNPISGHNTLYWYLQNLGQGPELLIRYENEEAVDDSQLPKDRFSAERLKGVDSTLKIQPAELGDSAVYLCASSSRLAASSYEQYFGPGTRLTVT.

This chain joins TRBV5-1 and TRBJ1-2; D is ambiguous. From germline, CDR1 is SGHRS and CDR2 YFSETQ. The V end was cut by 0 bases, the J end by 0 bases, with 6 bases between. The length of the CDR3 is 14 residues. The CDR3 reads CASSLDGANYGYTF. CDR3 in DNA: TGCGCCAGCAGCTTGGACGGAGCTAACTATGGCTACACCTTC.

This clone turned up a few times. The genes are TRBV7-6 and TRBJ2-5; no clear D. The germline gives CDR1 SGHVS, CDR2 FNYEAQ. The CDR3 runs to 15 residues. Trimming took off 1 base at V and 2 bases at J, with 11 bases between the two ends. The CDR3, as DNA: TGTGCCAGCAGCTTAGTTTTGGCCCCACAAGAGACCCAGTACTTC. This sequence encodes CASSLVLAPQETQYF.

This clone was counted a single time. The genes are TRBV28 and TRBJ2-7, with TRBD2 matching 9 bases. Trimming took 6 bases from V and 3 from J; bases not matched to a gene: 12. In germline, CDR1 is MDHEN, CDR2 SYDVKM. The CDR3 is 16 residues long. CDR3 region: CASSNSVVAGDYEQYF. The CDR3 nucleotides are TGTGCCAGCAGCAACTCAGTGGTAGCGGGGGACTACGAGCAGTACTTC.

The chain combines TRBV20-1 with TRBJ1-1; D perhaps matches TRBD1 (5 bases). V dropped 3 bases and J dropped 5 bases, with 13 bases sitting between them. The CDR3 runs 13 residues. Looked up from germline, CDR1 is DFQATT and CDR2 is SNEGSKA (reference sequence). For the CDR3, the DNA is TGCAGTGCTAGTATCAGGGTAAAGACTGAAGCTTTCTTT. It is translated as CSASIRVKTEAFF.